The clone carrying this TCR beta chain has just one count. Its antigen is as yet unknown. Sequencing relied on a cDNA template that was reverse transcribed from extracted RNA. Some clones are missing from TCRdb's copy, which holds only in-frame ones; the method was immunoSEQ multiplex PCR. The data hold about 140,000 clones, with about 60% observed a single time. The sample comes from a study of CD8+ T cells in alopecia areata. V was shortened by 3 bases and J by 2 bases, with 1 base between the two germline ends. This CDR3 region has 11 residues. Germline CDR1 LGHNT, CDR2 FRNRAP. The investigators collected lesional scalp punch biopsies and peripheral blood from alopecia areata patients. Findings and limits, study-wide: TCR sharing across patients was less clear than in mice, possibly HLA-related.

The sequencing here drew on CD4+ T cells sorted from blood, taken at week 0. This TCR came from a human donor with alopecia areata. This chain joins TRBV12-5 and TRBJ2-5; D remains ambiguous. CDR3 sequence: CASGLQETQYF. CDR3 bases: TGTGCTAGTGGTTTACAAGAGACCCAGTACTTC.